Sequencing of this T cell receptor (beta chain) was carried out in a study of T cell responses to AZD1222 COVID-19 vaccine. Here immunoSEQ multiplex PCR was the method, and the copy in TCRdb shows in-frame clones only, minus some. The sample holds some 140,000 clones, around 90% seen once. The sequence was collected from an adult in good health. Sequencing was performed on peripheral blood, taken on day 0 of AZD1222 vaccination.

The CDR3 region has the DNA TGTGCCACCAGTGACCGGCGGGGCGGGGCCTTAAATGAGCAGTTCTTC. This codes for CATSDRRGGALNEQFF. V is TRBV24-1 and J is TRBJ2-1; weak D call: TRBD2 (6 bases). V lost 4 bases, J lost 7 bases, and 19 bases lay in between. This CDR3 spans 16 amino acids. Germline values: CDR1 KGHDR, CDR2 SFDVKD.